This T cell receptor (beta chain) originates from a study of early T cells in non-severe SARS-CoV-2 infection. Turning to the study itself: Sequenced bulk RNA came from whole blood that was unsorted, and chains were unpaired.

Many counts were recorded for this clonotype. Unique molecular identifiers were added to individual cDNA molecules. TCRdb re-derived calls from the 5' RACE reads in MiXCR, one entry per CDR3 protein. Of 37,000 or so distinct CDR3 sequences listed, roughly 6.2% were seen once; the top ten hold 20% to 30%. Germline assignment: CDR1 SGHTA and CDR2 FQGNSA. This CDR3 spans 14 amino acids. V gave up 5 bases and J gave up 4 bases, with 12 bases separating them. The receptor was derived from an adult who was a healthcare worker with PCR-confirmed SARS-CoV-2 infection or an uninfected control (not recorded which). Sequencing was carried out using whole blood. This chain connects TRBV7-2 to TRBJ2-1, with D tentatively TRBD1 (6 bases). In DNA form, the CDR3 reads TGTGCCAGCAGCCTATTGACAGGTTACAATGAGCAGTTCTTC. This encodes CASSLLTGYNEQFF.